This T cell receptor (beta chain) emerged from a study of patients and donors after allogeneic stem cell transplantation. This clonotype was recorded at least ten times. Germline CDR1 is ENHRY and CDR2 is SYGVKD. Trimming removed 3 bases at V and 5 bases at J, with 13 bases between. The CDR3 loop spans 15 amino acids. From the RT-PCR reads, TCRdb called clonotypes with MiXCR, one entry per CDR3 protein. Of hundreds of thousands of distinct CDR3 sequences listed, less than 15% are singletons. The sequenced sample was blood, either unsorted or a sorted T cell fraction (not recorded which). The TCR was taken from a human donor who was either an allogeneic HSCT recipient or a stem cell or donor lymphocyte infusion donor (not recorded which). It is not recorded whose cells these are; they may come from a transplant donor. The chain employs TRBV10-3 and TRBJ2-2; D ambiguous. CDR3 residues: CAISDYGPPTGELFF. CDR3 coding DNA: TGTGCCATCAGTGATTATGGACCCCCTACCGGGGAGCTGTTTTTT.